This T cell receptor beta chain was found in a study of shared clonotypes between healthy human individuals. Trimming stripped 1 base from V and 4 bases from J, with 9 bases between. Germline V gene data show CDR1 as SGHDT and CDR2 as YYEEEE. The CDR3 has 14 residues. This clone was seen a single time. The data were produced by immunoSEQ multiplex PCR, yet TCRdb's version contains in-frame clones alone and is incomplete. This sample has 850,000 to 1,100,000 clones, with approximately 80% found just once. The rearrangement links TRBV5-6 to TRBJ2-1; no clear D gene. Sample: memory CD4+ T cells from PBMCs. Sample subset: CD45RA-negative fraction. This receptor was taken from a young man in good health. Some clones in this sample may be carry-over from other donors' samples. The DNA of the CDR3 is TGTGCCAGCAGCTTGCCGGGTGCGTACAATGAGCAGTTCTTC. This gives the protein CASSLPGAYNEQFF.